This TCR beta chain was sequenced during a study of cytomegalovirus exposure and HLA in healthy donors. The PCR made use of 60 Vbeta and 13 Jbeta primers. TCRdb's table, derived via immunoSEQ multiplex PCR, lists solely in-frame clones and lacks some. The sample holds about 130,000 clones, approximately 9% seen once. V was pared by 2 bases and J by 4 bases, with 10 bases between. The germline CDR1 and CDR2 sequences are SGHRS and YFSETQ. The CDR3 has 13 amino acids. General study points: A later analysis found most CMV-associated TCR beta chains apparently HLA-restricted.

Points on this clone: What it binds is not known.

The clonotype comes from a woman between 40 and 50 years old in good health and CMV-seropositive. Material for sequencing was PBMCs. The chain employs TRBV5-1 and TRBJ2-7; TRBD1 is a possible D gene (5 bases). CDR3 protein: CASSLGHIYEQYF. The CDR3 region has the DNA TGCGCCAGCAGCTTAGGACACATATACGAGCAGTACTTC.